One and the same sample provided the 16 T cell receptor beta chains below, sequenced in a study of cytomegalovirus exposure and HLA in healthy donors. The PCR was carried out with 60 Vbeta primers and 13 Jbeta primers. The protocol was immunoSEQ multiplex PCR, while the TCRdb copy is restricted to in-frame clones and leaves out a portion. Of some 130,000 clones listed, around 77% are singletons. The sequenced sample consisted of PBMCs. Receptors were obtained from a man aged 45-60 years in good health and CMV-seronegative.

This clone was observed a handful of times. The conserved phenylalanine or tryptophan is not found at the CDR3 terminus, so this likely reflects a read error. No DNA is shown, since the ends of the CDR3 on it are uncertain; the CDR3 is the one TCRdb lists. The chain recombines TRBV5-8 with TRBJ2-4; the table's D call of TRBD2 was not tested on the DNA. The CDR3 extends over 12 residues, inclusive of both ends. Germline lookup yields CDR1 SGHTS and CDR2 YDEGEE. This CDR3 is CASSLVRGTILL.

V is TRBV7-2 and J is TRBJ2-7; 8 nucleotides line up with TRBD2. The ends lost 3 bases at V and 1 base at J; junction bases unmatched: 5. This CDR3 spans 15 amino acids. Germline V gives CDR1 SGHTA, CDR2 FQGNSA. This chain's CDR3 is CASSLSPSGSYEQYF. Written as DNA, the CDR3 is TGTGCCAGCAGCTTGTCGCCTAGCGGGTCCTACGAGCAGTACTTC.

The genes are TRBV18 and TRBJ2-7; TRBD2 matches 9 bases. With 1 base clipped from V and 6 bases from J, the junction kept 10 bases outside the gene matches. Germline V CDR1 and CDR2: KGHSH, LQKENI. The CDR3 covers 16 residues. The chain's CDR3 is CASSPLSGRSGSEQYF. CDR3 nucleotides: TGTGCCAGCTCACCACTTAGCGGGAGAAGTGGGTCCGAGCAGTACTTC.

The rearrangement uses TRBV20-1 and TRBJ1-2; 9 bases are shared with TRBD1. The CDR3 covers 11 residues. Per germline, CDR1 DFQATT and CDR2 SNEGSKA (reference sequence). V lost 7 bases, J lost 5 bases, and 2 bases stayed unmatched. CDR3 loop: CSGQGDYGYTF. The CDR3 DNA follows: TGCAGTGGACAGGGGGATTATGGCTACACCTTC.

The gene calls are TRBV29-1 and TRBJ1-1; D is possibly TRBD1 (5 bases). Trimming left V 1 base short and J 0 bases short, with 6 bases between. CDR3 length equals 13 residues. CDR1 is SQVTM and CDR2 is ANQGSEA in the germline V gene. This CDR3 is CSVEGTLNTEAFF. The CDR3 bases are TGCAGCGTTGAAGGGACACTGAACACTGAAGCTTTCTTT.

Here the CDR3 reads CASSLWTGPYEQYF. CDR3 DNA sequence: TGCGCCAGCAGCTTGTGGACTGGCCCCTACGAGCAGTACTTC. The chain joins TRBV5-1 to TRBJ2-7; a weak D match, TRBD2 (5 bases). Germline values: CDR1 SGHRS, CDR2 YFSETQ. Trimming pared 1 base from V and 2 bases from J, leaving 10 bases between. The length of the CDR3 is 14 residues.

The rearrangement joins TRBV28 to TRBJ1-5, with TRBD1 as a possible D gene (5 bases). The CDR3 spans 13 residues. V was cut by 7 bases and J by 2 bases, with 9 bases left in between. Germline V lookup: CDR1 MDHEN, CDR2 SYDVKM. The CDR3 spells CASTLQGNQPQHF. The CDR3 nucleotides are TGTGCCAGCACCTTACAGGGCAATCAGCCCCAGCATTTT. Supplemented by reference TRBV28 and TRBJ1-5, the full variable domain reads DVKVTQSSRYLVKRTGEKVFLECVQDMDHENMFWYRQDPGLGLRLIYFSYDVKMKEKGDIPEGYSVSREKKERFSLILESASTNQTSMYLCASTLQGNQPQHFGDGTRLSIL.

The rearrangement links TRBV10-3 to TRBJ2-2, with D unclear. This CDR3 spans 15 amino acids. V was trimmed by 3 bases and J by 6 bases, leaving 14 bases between them. Germline values: CDR1 ENHRY, CDR2 SYGVKD. This CDR3 reads CAISEISSPPGELFF. CDR3 DNA: TGTGCCATCAGTGAAATATCGTCTCCCCCCGGGGAGCTGTTTTTT.

On this clone: Sequence at one end of the junction differs from germline and may be a read error. The sample has other DNA sequences that encode this CDR3 too. This chain joins TRBV10-1 and TRBJ2-3, with 9 bases aligning to TRBD2. The length of the CDR3 is 15 residues. The germline V gene has CDR1 WNHNN and CDR2 SYGVQD (reference sequence). As DNA, the CDR3 is TGCGCCAGCAGTGAAGGGATAGCGGGAGAAGATACGCAATATTTT. This codes for CASSEGIAGEDTQYF.

The chain couples TRBV28 to TRBJ2-7, with TRBD2 matching over 7 bases. The germline CDR1 and CDR2 sequences are MDHEN and SYDVKM. The CDR3 contains 17 residues. The V and J ends lost 8 bases and 2 bases, in that order; junction bases with no gene match: 18. As DNA, the CDR3 is TGTGCCAGCCCTCCGGGGCAGGTAGCGGGTCCTACCTACGAGCAGTACTTC. Translating it yields CASPPGQVAGPTYEQYF.

This chain joins TRBV27 and TRBJ1-1, with TRBD1 matching over 7 bases. Germline values: CDR1 MNHEY, CDR2 SMNVEV (reference sequence). Unmatched junction bases numbered 14, after V lost 5 bases and J lost 5 bases. The CDR3 contains 16 residues. The CDR3 loop reads CASSPWDRGGETEAFF. For the CDR3, the DNA is TGTGCCAGCAGTCCATGGGACAGAGGAGGAGAAACTGAAGCTTTCTTT.

In nucleotides, the CDR3 is TGTGCCAGCAGCTCCCCTAGCAGCCGCACGCAGTATTTT. Encoded protein: CASSSPSSRTQYF. J is TRBJ2-3 and V is TRBV11-3, with D tentatively TRBD2 (5 bases). The germline V and J ends were trimmed by 4 bases and 9 bases, with 14 bases remaining between them. Germline loops: CDR1 SGHNT, CDR2 YENEEA. The CDR3 runs 13 residues.

This clone showed up just once. The CDR3 sequence: CASSMRALAGSSSYNEQFF. The CDR3 coding sequence is TGTGCCAGTAGTATGAGGGCACTAGCGGGAAGCAGCTCCTACAATGAGCAGTTCTTC. The rearrangement uses TRBV19 and TRBJ2-1, with TRBD2 identical over 10 bases. The J segment lost 0 bases and the V segment lost 3 bases, leaving 11 bases of the junction unmatched. Germline-derived CDR1 and CDR2 are LNHDA and SQIVND (reference sequence). This CDR3 comprises 19 residues.

This clone was detected only a few times. The genes are TRBV18 and TRBJ2-3; D remains ambiguous. The CDR3 runs 13 residues. Germline assignment: CDR1 KGHSH and CDR2 LQKENI. The V and J ends lost 4 bases and 0 bases respectively, with 5 bases between them. In DNA, the CDR3 is TGTGCCAGCTCACACTCTAGCACAGATACGCAGTATTTT. This codes for CASSHSSTDTQYF.

The J gene is TRBJ2-1, the V gene TRBV2, with TRBD2 matching over 10 bases. Germline V lookup: CDR1 SNHLY, CDR2 FYNNEI. V was clipped by 2 bases and J by 6 bases; unmatched bases: 13. The CDR3 loop spans 18 amino acids. The CDR3 spells CASSESGSGRLGFNEQFF. The CDR3, as DNA: TGTGCCAGCAGTGAATCCGGTAGCGGGAGGCTCGGTTTCAATGAGCAGTTCTTC.

The rearrangement links TRBV2 to TRBJ1-5; D is ambiguous. Germline-derived CDR1 and CDR2 are SNHLY and FYNNEI. V was clipped by 4 bases and J by 3 bases, with 10 bases between them. This CDR3 comprises 14 residues. The chain's CDR3 is CASSGAQLNQPQHF. For the CDR3, the DNA is TGTGCCAGCAGTGGGGCACAGCTCAATCAGCCCCAGCATTTT. The full variable domain, completed using reference TRBV2 and TRBJ1-5, is EPEVTQTPSHQVTQMGQEVILRCVPISNHLYFYWYRQILGQKVEFLVSFYNNEISEKSEIFDDQFSVERPDGSNFTLKIRSTKLEDSAMYFCASSGAQLNQPQHFGDGTRLSIL.